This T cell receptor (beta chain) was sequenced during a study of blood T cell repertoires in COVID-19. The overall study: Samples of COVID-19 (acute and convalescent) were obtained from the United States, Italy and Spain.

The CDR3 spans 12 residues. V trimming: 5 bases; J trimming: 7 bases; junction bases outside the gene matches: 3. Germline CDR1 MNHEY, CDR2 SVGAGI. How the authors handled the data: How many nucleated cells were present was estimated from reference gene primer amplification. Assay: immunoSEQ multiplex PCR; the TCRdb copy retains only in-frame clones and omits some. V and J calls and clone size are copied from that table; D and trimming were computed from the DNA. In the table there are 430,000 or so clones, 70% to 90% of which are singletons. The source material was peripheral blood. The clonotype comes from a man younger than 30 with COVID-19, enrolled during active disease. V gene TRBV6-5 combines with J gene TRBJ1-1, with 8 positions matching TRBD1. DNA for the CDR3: TGTGCCAGCAGTAGCGACAGGGGTGAAGCTTTCTTT. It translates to CASSSDRGEAFF.